This TCR beta chain stems from a study of beta chain features in type 1 diabetes. About the study: Cell yields, gender and age were similar in healthy donors and patients.

Heparinised blood was drawn once per donor, averaging around 110 mL. With respect to this clone: The antigen remains undetermined.

General study findings and limits: Amplification by PCR could prefer shorter templates, with the same effect in patients and controls. VDJ junctions in type 1 diabetes patients carried more deletions and fewer insertions.

The ends were cut back, 1 base at V and 3 bases at J, with 4 bases in the middle. In germline, CDR1 is SGHNT, CDR2 YYREEE (reference sequence). The CDR3 runs to 12 residues. Reverse transcription of all isolated RNA meant that expressed TCRB transcripts were sequenced. Produced via immunoSEQ multiplex PCR; TCRdb's table is partial and in-frame only. The top ten hold around 0.04% of the sample, which has about 350,000 clones, around a fifth seen once. Sequenced: naive CD4+ T cells from blood. This sequence joins TRBV5-4 and TRBJ1-2; D gene uncertain. The source is a woman aged 18-29 years in good health. The CDR3 loop reads CASSLQYYGYTF. DNA of the CDR3: TGTGCCAGCAGCTTGCAGTACTATGGCTACACCTTC. Full variable domain (missing parts from reference TRBV5-4 and TRBJ1-2): ETGVTQSPTHLIKTRGQQVTLRCSSQSGHNTVSWYQQALGQGPQFIFQYYREEENGRGNFPPRFSGLQFPNYSSELNVNALELDDSALYLCASSLQYYGYTFGSGTRLTVV.